This note documents a single TCR beta chain sequence. The entry originates in a study of T cell changes during pregnancy in multiple sclerosis. The CDR3 runs 14 residues. Germline CDR1 and CDR2: GTSNPN and SVGIG (reference sequence). The V end lost 0 bases, the J end lost 0 bases, and 8 bases lay between the germline ends. Profiling relied on immunoSEQ multiplex PCR, and the TCRdb table lists in-frame clones only, not all of them. The sample records roughly 51,000 clones, approximately 94% being singletons. The chain is built from TRBV30 and TRBJ1-1; no definite D call. This TCR came from a female donor with multiple sclerosis, enrolled in a pregnancy study. The specimen was CD8+ T cells from peripheral blood mononuclear cells, collected before pregnancy. CDR3 DNA sequence: TGTGCCTGGAGTGTTTATCCTATGAACACTGAAGCTTTCTTT. It codes for CAWSVYPMNTEAFF.